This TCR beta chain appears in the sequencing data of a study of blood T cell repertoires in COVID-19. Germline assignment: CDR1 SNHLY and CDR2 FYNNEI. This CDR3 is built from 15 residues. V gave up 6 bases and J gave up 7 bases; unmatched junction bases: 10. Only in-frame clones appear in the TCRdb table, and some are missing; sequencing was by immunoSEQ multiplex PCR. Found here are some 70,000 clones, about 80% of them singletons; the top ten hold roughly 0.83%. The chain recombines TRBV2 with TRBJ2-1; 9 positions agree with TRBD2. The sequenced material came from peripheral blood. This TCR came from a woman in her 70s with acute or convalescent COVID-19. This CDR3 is CASRSAGGGGNEQFF. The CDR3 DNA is TGTGCCAGCAGGTCAGCGGGAGGAGGGGGGAATGAGCAGTTCTTC. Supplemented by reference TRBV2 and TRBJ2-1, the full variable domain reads EPEVTQTPSHQVTQMGQEVILRCVPISNHLYFYWYRQILGQKVEFLVSFYNNEISEKSEIFDDQFSVERPDGSNFTLKIRSTKLEDSAMYFCASRSAGGGGNEQFFGPGTRLTVL.